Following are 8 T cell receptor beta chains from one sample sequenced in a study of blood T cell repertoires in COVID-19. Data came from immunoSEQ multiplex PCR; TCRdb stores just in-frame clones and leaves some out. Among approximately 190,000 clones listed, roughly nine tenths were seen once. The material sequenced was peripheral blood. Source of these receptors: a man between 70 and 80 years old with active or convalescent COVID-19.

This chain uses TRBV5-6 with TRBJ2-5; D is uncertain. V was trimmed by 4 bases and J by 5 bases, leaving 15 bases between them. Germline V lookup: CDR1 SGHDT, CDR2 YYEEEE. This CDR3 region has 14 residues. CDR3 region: CASSSRPAAETQYF. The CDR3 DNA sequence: TGTGCCAGCAGCAGCCGTCCGGCGGCGGAGACCCAGTACTTC.

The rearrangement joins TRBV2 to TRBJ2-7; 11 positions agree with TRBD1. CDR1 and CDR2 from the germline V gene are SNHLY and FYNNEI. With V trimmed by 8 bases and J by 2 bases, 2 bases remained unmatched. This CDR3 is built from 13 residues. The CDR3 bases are TGTGCCAGCTCGGACAGGGGGCCCTACGAGCAGTACTTC. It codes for CASSDRGPYEQYF.

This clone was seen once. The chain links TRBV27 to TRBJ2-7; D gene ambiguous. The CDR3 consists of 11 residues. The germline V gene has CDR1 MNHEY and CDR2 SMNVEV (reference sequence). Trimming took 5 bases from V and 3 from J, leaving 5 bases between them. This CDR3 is CASSRGYEQYF. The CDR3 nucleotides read TGTGCCAGCAGTAGAGGCTACGAGCAGTACTTC.

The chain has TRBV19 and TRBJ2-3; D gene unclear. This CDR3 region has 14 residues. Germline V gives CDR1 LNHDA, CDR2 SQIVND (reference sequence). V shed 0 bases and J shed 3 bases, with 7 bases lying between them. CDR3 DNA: TGTGCCAGTAGTATAGATCTAGGTACAGATACGCAGTATTTT. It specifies CASSIDLGTDTQYF.

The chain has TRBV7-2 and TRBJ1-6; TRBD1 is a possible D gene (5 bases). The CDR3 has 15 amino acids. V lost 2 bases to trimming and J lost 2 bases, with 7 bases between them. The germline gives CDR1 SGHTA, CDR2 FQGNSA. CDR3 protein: CASSLQGAYNSPLHF. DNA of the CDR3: TGTGCCAGCAGCTTACAAGGGGCCTATAATTCACCCCTCCACTTT. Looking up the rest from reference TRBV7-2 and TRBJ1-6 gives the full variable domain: GAGVSQSPSNKVTEKGKDVELRCDPISGHTALYWYRQSLGQGLEFLIYFQGNSAPDKSGLPSDRFSAERTGGSVSTLTIQRTQQEDSAVYLCASSLQGAYNSPLHFGNGTRLTVT.

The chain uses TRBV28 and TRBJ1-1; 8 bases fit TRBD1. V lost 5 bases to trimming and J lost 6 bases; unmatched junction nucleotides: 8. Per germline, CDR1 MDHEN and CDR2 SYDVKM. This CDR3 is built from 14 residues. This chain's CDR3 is CASSPRTGRSEAFF. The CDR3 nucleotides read TGTGCCAGCAGTCCTAGGACAGGGAGGTCTGAAGCTTTCTTT. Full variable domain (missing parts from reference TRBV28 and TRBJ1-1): DVKVTQSSRYLVKRTGEKVFLECVQDMDHENMFWYRQDPGLGLRLIYFSYDVKMKEKGDIPEGYSVSREKKERFSLILESASTNQTSMYLCASSPRTGRSEAFFGQGTRLTVV.

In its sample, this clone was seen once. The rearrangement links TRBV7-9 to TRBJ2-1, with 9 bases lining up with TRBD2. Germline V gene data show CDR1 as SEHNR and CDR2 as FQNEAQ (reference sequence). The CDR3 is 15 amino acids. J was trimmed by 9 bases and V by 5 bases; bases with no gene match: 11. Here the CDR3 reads CASSLIEREVSEQFF. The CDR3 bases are TGTGCCAGCAGCCTCATAGAGCGGGAGGTCAGTGAGCAGTTCTTC.

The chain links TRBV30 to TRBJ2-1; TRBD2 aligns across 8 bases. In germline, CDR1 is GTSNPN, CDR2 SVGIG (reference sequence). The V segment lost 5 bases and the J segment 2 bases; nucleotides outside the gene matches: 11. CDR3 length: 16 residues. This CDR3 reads CAWCGRAGGPYNEQFF. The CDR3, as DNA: TGTGCCTGGTGTGGGCGGGCGGGAGGCCCCTACAATGAGCAGTTCTTC.